The next 8 T cell receptor beta chains were all read from a single sample in a study of response to subunit inactivated influenza vaccine. TCRdb used MiXCR to reprocess the RT-PCR reads, holding one entry per CDR3 protein. The sample records roughly 460,000 distinct CDR3 sequences, 9.5% to 12% being singletons. Sequenced here: PBMCs from blood, sampled about 40 days after vaccination. These receptors all come from a man aged 45-60 years who received an inactivated influenza vaccine.

The chain is built from TRBV20-1 and TRBJ2-1, with 12 bases aligning to TRBD2. This CDR3 spans 14 amino acids. V lost 5 bases, J lost 7 bases, and 6 bases stayed unmatched. In germline, CDR1 is DFQATT, CDR2 SNEGSKA (reference sequence). This CDR3 is CSAVLAGGENEQFF. CDR3 coding DNA: TGCAGTGCTGTCCTAGCGGGGGGGGAGAATGAGCAGTTCTTC.

CDR3 residues: CAISETGLLSSYEQYF. In DNA, the CDR3 is TGTGCCATCAGTGAAACGGGACTCCTGAGCTCCTACGAGCAGTACTTC. The V call is TRBV10-3, the J call TRBJ2-7, with D possibly being TRBD2 (6 bases). The CDR3 totals 16 residues. The germline V gene encodes CDR1 ENHRY and CDR2 SYGVKD. With 3 bases removed from V and 0 bases from J, the gap between germline ends came to 15 bases.

This clonotype was counted only a few times. The V and J genes are TRBV7-7 and TRBJ2-1; perhaps TRBD1 as D (7 bases). From germline, CDR1 is SSHAT and CDR2 FNYEAQ (reference sequence). V was trimmed by 4 bases and J by 10 bases, leaving 20 bases between them. There are 15 residues in the CDR3. DNA for the CDR3: TGTGCCAGCAGCTACGGTCCAGGGGGGACGGGAGAGCAGTTCTTC. It yields the protein CASSYGPGGTGEQFF.

This chain joins TRBV28 and TRBJ1-1, with D maybe TRBD1 (5 bases). CDR3 length: 15 amino acids. CDR1 is MDHEN, CDR2 SYDVKM, per germline. V lost 5 bases and J lost 8, with 21 bases in between. The CDR3 reads CASSTNLLSDREAFF. CDR3 sequence (DNA): TGTGCCAGCAGTACCAACCTCCTATCTGACAGAGAAGCTTTCTTT.

The chain links TRBV27 to TRBJ2-7; TRBD1 matches at 7 bases. V dropped 8 bases and J dropped 6; count of bases not matched to a gene: 13. Germline lookup yields CDR1 MNHEY and CDR2 SMNVEV (reference sequence). The CDR3 has 14 residues. CDR3 bases: TGTGCCAGCGGGCAGACAGGGACAATGAGCGAGCAGTACTTC. It is translated as CASGQTGTMSEQYF.

In this sample, this clonotype turned up a few times. The chain couples TRBV4-3 to TRBJ1-2; TRBD1 might be the D (6 bases). The CDR3 extends over 17 amino acids. Trimming pared 0 bases from V and 6 bases from J, leaving 20 bases between. Germline V CDR1 and CDR2: LGHNA, YSLEER. CDR3 DNA: TGCGCCAGCAGCCAAGATTGGGGGAAGGCGGGGGGCCATGGCTACACCTTC. Protein: CASSQDWGKAGGHGYTF.

This clonotype was seen a few times. V is TRBV7-8 and J is TRBJ2-1; perhaps TRBD2 as D (5 bases). There are 18 residues in the CDR3. In germline, CDR1 is SGHVS, CDR2 FQNEAQ. Trimming shortened V by 1 base and J by 2 bases, and 18 bases separated the two germline ends. The CDR3 DNA reads TGTGCCAGCAGCTTAGTCCGCGGGCTGCAAGCGCCCTACAATGAGCAGTTCTTC. This encodes CASSLVRGLQAPYNEQFF.

This clonotype came up a few times. This rearrangement joins TRBV5-1 to TRBJ1-5; D gene ambiguous. CDR1 and CDR2 from the germline V gene are SGHRS and YFSETQ. V was clipped by 5 bases and J by 1 base, with 13 bases between them. The CDR3 length is 15 residues. The CDR3 is CASRSDPMSNQPQHF. The DNA of the CDR3 is TGCGCCAGCAGATCGGATCCGATGAGCAATCAGCCCCAGCATTTT.